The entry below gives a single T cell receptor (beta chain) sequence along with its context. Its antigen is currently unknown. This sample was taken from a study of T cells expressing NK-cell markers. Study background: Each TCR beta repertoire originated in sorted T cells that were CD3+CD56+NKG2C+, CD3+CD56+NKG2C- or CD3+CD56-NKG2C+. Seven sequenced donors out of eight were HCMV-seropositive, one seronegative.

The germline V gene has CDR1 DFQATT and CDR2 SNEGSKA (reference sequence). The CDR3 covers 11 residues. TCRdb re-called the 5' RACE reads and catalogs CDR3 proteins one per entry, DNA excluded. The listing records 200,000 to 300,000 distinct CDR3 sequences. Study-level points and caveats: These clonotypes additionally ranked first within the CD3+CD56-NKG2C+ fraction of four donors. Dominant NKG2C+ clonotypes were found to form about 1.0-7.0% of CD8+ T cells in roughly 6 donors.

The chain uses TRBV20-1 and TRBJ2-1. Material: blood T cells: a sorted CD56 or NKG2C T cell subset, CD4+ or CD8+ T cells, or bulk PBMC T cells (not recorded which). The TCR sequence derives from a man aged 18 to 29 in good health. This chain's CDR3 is CSPMERYEQFF.